What follows are 30 T cell receptor beta chains derived from one specimen sequenced in a study of neoadjuvant anti-PD-1 for oral cavity cancer. Time point described: after neoadjuvant nivolumab, at surgical resection. Produced via immunoSEQ multiplex PCR; TCRdb's table is partial and in-frame only. The sample has over 13,000 clones, 74% seen once. The source material was PBMCs, sampled after nivolumab (anti-PD-1) treatment. Receptor source: a person aged 40 to 85 with oral cavity squamous cell carcinoma.

The chain employs TRBV4-1 and TRBJ1-2; D possibly corresponds to TRBD1 (5 bases). The germline V gene has CDR1 MGHRA and CDR2 YSYEKL. CDR3 length equals 15 residues. The V gene lost 2 bases and the J gene lost 2 bases, with 12 bases spanning the gap. CDR3 in amino acids: CASSQKPTGNYGYTF. CDR3 DNA sequence: TGCGCCAGCAGCCAAAAGCCAACAGGCAACTATGGCTACACCTTC.

This chain uses TRBV6-5 with TRBJ2-3; tentative D call: TRBD1 (6 bases). CDR1 MNHEY and CDR2 SVGAGI come from the germline V gene. Trimming took off 6 bases at V and 4 bases at J, with 11 bases between the two ends. The CDR3 loop spans 13 amino acids. The CDR3 region has the DNA TGTGCCAGCAGAAAAACAGGGCCAGATACGCAGTATTTT. This translates into CASRKTGPDTQYF.

This clone has a single count. This chain joins TRBV7-8 and TRBJ2-1; D is possibly TRBD1 (6 bases). CDR3 length: 14 amino acids. V lost 3 bases to trimming and J lost 2 bases, with 8 bases between them. Germline assignment: CDR1 SGHVS and CDR2 FQNEAQ. The CDR3 here is CASSFRDTYNEQFF. DNA of the CDR3: TGTGCCAGCAGCTTCCGGGACACCTACAATGAGCAGTTCTTC.

The chain joins TRBV7-3 to TRBJ2-5; TRBD1 or TRBD2 may be the D gene (5 bases each). Trimming removed 5 bases from V and 7 bases from J, with 17 bases in between. CDR3 length: 14 residues. Germline V CDR1 and CDR2: SGHTA, FQGTGA. CDR3 sequence: CASSPGRRKGTQYF. CDR3 coding DNA: TGTGCCAGCAGCCCGGGACGTAGGAAGGGGACCCAGTACTTC.

V usage is TRBV11-2 and J usage is TRBJ2-6, with D possibly TRBD1 on 5 matching bases. Germline CDR1 reads SGHAT; CDR2 reads FQNNGV. The CDR3 totals 16 residues. Between the trimmed V and J ends, which lost 4 bases and 2 bases, there was a span of 12 bases. CDR3 protein: CASSSTSGTGANVLTF. CDR3 bases: TGTGCCAGCAGCTCTACCTCAGGGACTGGGGCCAACGTCCTGACTTTC.

The V gene is TRBV7-2, the J gene TRBJ1-2, with a possible D match to TRBD1 (5 bases). Germline V gene data show CDR1 as SGHTA and CDR2 as FQGNSA. This CDR3 contains 14 residues. The V end was cut by 5 bases, the J end by 8 bases, with 18 bases between. Written as DNA, the CDR3 is TGTGCCAGCAGCCTACCGGGACCTCCGGGCGGCTACACCTTC. Amino acids: CASSLPGPPGGYTF.

This clone came up once. The V call is TRBV27, the J call TRBJ2-7, with D tentatively TRBD1 (5 bases). Germline assignment: CDR1 MNHEY and CDR2 SMNVEV (reference sequence). The CDR3 consists of 15 residues. V lost 5 bases to trimming and J lost 6 bases, with 20 bases between them. The CDR3 sequence: CASSPLRGGPLEQYF. CDR3 bases: TGTGCCAGCAGTCCCTTAAGGGGCGGCCCCCTCGAGCAGTACTTC.

V and J are TRBV29-1 and TRBJ1-1; 7 nucleotides line up with TRBD1. The germline CDR1 and CDR2 sequences are SQVTM and ANQGSEA. Trimming at V came to 5 bases and at J to 0 bases, leaving 3 bases not matched to a gene. The CDR3 contains 13 residues. DNA for the CDR3: TGCAGCGTTCCAGGACAGGTGAACACTGAAGCTTTCTTT. It yields the protein CSVPGQVNTEAFF.

The rearrangement joins TRBV19 to TRBJ1-5; TRBD1 might be the D (5 bases). Looked up from germline, CDR1 is LNHDA and CDR2 is SQIVND (reference sequence). The CDR3 sequence is 14 residues long. Trimming cost V 3 bases and J 5 bases, with 11 bases left between them. In DNA form, the CDR3 reads TGTGCCAGTAGTATCCTGACAGTAGATCAGCCCCAGCATTTT. Its protein is CASSILTVDQPQHF.

The chain combines TRBV27 with TRBJ2-7; D remains unclear. Germline CDR1 MNHEY, CDR2 SMNVEV (reference sequence). The CDR3 contains 15 residues. Trimming stripped 6 bases from V and 5 bases from J, with 20 bases between. Written as DNA, the CDR3 is TGTGCCAGCAGAAACGACCGGGCCATCTCTAACGAGCAGTACTTC. This encodes CASRNDRAISNEQYF.

This clone has just a few counts. The chain links TRBV10-3 to TRBJ1-2; D is unresolved. V lost 2 bases, J lost 5 bases, and 9 bases lay in between. Germline CDR1 is ENHRY and CDR2 is SYGVKD. The CDR3 sequence is 13 residues long. CDR3 DNA sequence: TGTGCCATCAGTGAGCCAAACACGTATGGCTACACCTTC. This codes for CAISEPNTYGYTF.

By sample share, this clone is medium-sized. The V gene is TRBV7-9, the J gene TRBJ2-3; no definite D call. The ends were cut back, 7 bases at V and 2 bases at J, with 7 bases in the middle. Germline-derived CDR1 and CDR2 are SEHNR and FQNEAQ (reference sequence). The CDR3 has 12 residues. CDR3 loop: CASKPLTDTQYF. The CDR3 DNA reads TGTGCCAGCAAACCACTCACAGATACGCAGTATTTT. Full variable domain (rest looked up from reference TRBV7-9 and TRBJ2-3): DTGVSQNPRHKITKRGQNVTFRCDPISEHNRLYWYRQTLGQGPEFLTYFQNEAQLEKSRLLSDRFSAERPKGSFSTLEIQRTEQGDSAMYLCASKPLTDTQYFGPGTRLTVL.

The chain is built from TRBV6-6 and TRBJ1-1; possible D gene TRBD1, 6 bases. Germline V gene data show CDR1 as MNHNY and CDR2 as SVGAGI (reference sequence). The CDR3 has 16 amino acids. V was clipped by 4 bases and J by 0 bases, with 15 bases between them. CDR3 protein: CASSSRGALMNTEAFF. The CDR3 coding sequence is TGTGCCAGCAGTTCCCGGGGGGCGCTCATGAACACTGAAGCTTTCTTT.

This rearrangement joins TRBV28 to TRBJ1-2; D gene uncertain. The CDR3 is 14 amino acids. Trimming took 8 bases from V and 8 from J, leaving 21 bases between them. Germline-derived CDR1 and CDR2 are MDHEN and SYDVKM. This CDR3 is CASRRTPTREGYTF. The CDR3 region has the DNA TGTGCCAGCCGCCGCACGCCTACGCGGGAAGGCTACACCTTC.

The chain uses TRBV4-1 and TRBJ2-5; perhaps TRBD1 as D (5 bases). Germline CDR1 reads MGHRA; CDR2 reads YSYEKL. Trimming took 0 bases from V and 7 from J, leaving 15 bases between them. CDR3 length: 15 amino acids. The DNA of the CDR3 is TGCGCCAGCAGCCAAGATTGGGCAGGGTCAAGGACCCAGTACTTC. It is translated as CASSQDWAGSRTQYF.

The chain carries TRBV29-1 and TRBJ2-5, with 9 bases fitting TRBD1. Germline lookup yields CDR1 SQVTM and CDR2 ANQGSEA. Trimming cost V 3 bases and J 3 bases; bases outside gene matches: 5. The CDR3 loop spans 14 amino acids. CDR3 loop: CSVESRDREETQYF. CDR3 nucleotide sequence: TGCAGCGTTGAGTCCCGGGACAGGGAAGAGACCCAGTACTTC.

This clone appeared once. The chain links TRBV7-3 to TRBJ2-7; the D is unclear. The germline V and J ends were trimmed by 3 bases and 7 bases, with 13 bases remaining between them. Germline lookup yields CDR1 SGHTA and CDR2 FQGTGA. The CDR3 is 13 amino acids. CDR3 nucleotides: TGTGCCAGCAGCTTTGTGGGCCACGGGGAGCAGTACTTC. The encoded protein is CASSFVGHGEQYF.

Concerning this clone itself: At one end, the junction sequence differs from germline, possibly due to a read error. This chain links TRBV7-7 with TRBJ2-5; D possibly corresponds to TRBD2 (6 bases). The CDR3 has 13 amino acids. Germline CDR1 is SSHAT and CDR2 is FNYEAQ (reference sequence). CDR3 sequence: CASSNSGQETQYF. Written as DNA, the CDR3 is TGTGCTAGCAGCAATAGCGGTCAAGAGACCCAGTACTTC.

The rearrangement links TRBV10-1 to TRBJ1-2; D is ambiguous. Trimming cost V 5 bases and J 0 bases, with 7 bases left between them. CDR1 and CDR2 (germline): WNHNN, SYGVQD (reference sequence). There are 13 residues in the CDR3. The CDR3 DNA reads as TGCGCCAGCAGTACGACACCTAACTATGGCTACACCTTC. As protein: CASSTTPNYGYTF.

This chain uses TRBV19 with TRBJ1-5, with TRBD1 identical over 8 bases. This CDR3 is 15 amino acids long. V trimming: 8 bases; J trimming: 7 bases; junction bases outside the gene matches: 13. Germline V gene data show CDR1 as LNHDA and CDR2 as SQIVND (reference sequence). DNA of the CDR3: TGTGCCAGTCAAACCATAGACAGGGGCGGACAGCCCCAGCATTTT. Translation gives CASQTIDRGGQPQHF.

This chain joins TRBV2 and TRBJ2-5; 11 nucleotides agree with TRBD2. CDR3 size: 16 residues. Germline V gene sequence: CDR1 SNHLY, CDR2 FYNNEI. Unmatched junction bases numbered 8, after V lost 4 bases and J lost 4 bases. In DNA, the CDR3 is TGTGCCAGCAGTGTTTTACTAGCGGGAGTTTCAGAGACCCAGTACTTC. Translated, it gives CASSVLLAGVSETQYF.

This chain uses TRBV27 with TRBJ1-2; no definite D call. The V gene lost 3 bases and the J gene lost 0 bases, with 11 bases spanning the gap. This CDR3 has 15 residues. The germline CDR1 and CDR2 sequences are MNHEY and SMNVEV (reference sequence). CDR3: CASSLKGAPNYGYTF. In nucleotides, the CDR3 is TGTGCCAGCAGTTTGAAGGGAGCCCCTAACTATGGCTACACCTTC.

V and J are TRBV7-3 and TRBJ2-1; 7 nucleotides match TRBD2. Looked up from germline, CDR1 is SGHTA and CDR2 is FQGTGA. The CDR3 has 15 amino acids. V gave up 5 bases and J gave up 0 bases; unmatched junction bases: 4. The chain's CDR3 is CASSPSGFSYNEQFF. In DNA form, the CDR3 reads TGTGCCAGCAGCCCTAGCGGATTCTCCTACAATGAGCAGTTCTTC.

This chain uses TRBV28 with TRBJ1-2; D not certain. Per germline, CDR1 MDHEN and CDR2 SYDVKM. This CDR3 region has 13 residues. Trimming removed 8 bases at V and 2 bases at J, with 12 bases between. This chain's CDR3 is CASRLRENYGYTF. CDR3 sequence (DNA): TGTGCCAGCCGGTTACGGGAGAACTATGGCTACACCTTC.

This chain uses TRBV27 with TRBJ1-1; no reliable D call. This CDR3 is 14 amino acids long. Deletions cut 5 bases from V and 7 bases from J, with 17 bases between. Germline V CDR1 and CDR2: MNHEY, SMNVEV (reference sequence). CDR3 in DNA: TGTGCCAGCAGTCCCTTCCAGAGCAGTAATGAAGCTTTCTTT. Translating it yields CASSPFQSSNEAFF.

This chain joins TRBV10-3 and TRBJ1-5, with TRBD1 matching 7 bases. The J segment lost 10 bases and the V segment lost 0 bases, leaving 6 bases of the junction unmatched. This CDR3 comprises 14 residues. Germline CDR1 ENHRY, CDR2 SYGVKD. CDR3 loop: CAISESTDRQPQHF. For the CDR3, the DNA is TGTGCCATCAGTGAGTCGACGGACAGGCAACCCCAGCATTTT.

The chain couples TRBV4-1 to TRBJ1-4; the D is unclear. Germline V lookup: CDR1 MGHRA, CDR2 YSYEKL. The V gene lost 1 base and the J gene lost 8 bases, with 14 bases spanning the gap. The CDR3 extends over 15 amino acids. In DNA, the CDR3 is TGCGCCAGCAGCCAAGGGGCAGGTCCCCGGGAAAAACTGTTTTTT. Its translation is CASSQGAGPREKLFF.

This clone was counted between two and nine times. V gene TRBV14 combines with J gene TRBJ1-3, with D possibly being TRBD1 (6 bases). Germline V CDR1 and CDR2: SGHDN, FVKESK. CDR3 size: 18 residues. V was cut by 2 bases and J by 2 bases, with 19 bases left in between. CDR3 sequence reads: CASSQSLGLDRAGNTIYF. Here the CDR3 DNA reads TGTGCCAGCAGCCAATCACTCGGACTGGACAGAGCTGGAAACACCATATATTTT.

The chain joins TRBV6-5 to TRBJ1-1; D not resolved. This CDR3 is built from 15 residues. Per the germline V gene, CDR1 is MNHEY and CDR2 is SVGAGI. The V end lost 2 bases, the J end lost 1 base, and 11 bases lay between the germline ends. CDR3 in amino acids: CASSYQSAPNTEAFF. Here the CDR3 DNA reads TGTGCCAGCAGTTACCAATCAGCTCCGAACACTGAAGCTTTCTTT.

The chain employs TRBV7-2 and TRBJ1-2; no clear D gene. Trimming took 1 base from V and 5 from J, leaving 5 bases between them. Germline V gene data show CDR1 as SGHTA and CDR2 as FQGNSA. This CDR3 contains 12 residues. CDR3 sequence (DNA): TGTGCCAGCAGCTTAGAGCTGTATGGCTACACCTTC. Amino acid sequence: CASSLELYGYTF.